What follows describes a single T cell receptor beta chain. The target antigen is unknown. Primers included in the PCR were 60 Vbeta and 13 Jbeta primers. Only in-frame clones appear in the TCRdb table, and some are missing; sequencing was by immunoSEQ multiplex PCR. The sample shows fewer than 130,000 clones, 55% to 75% of them seen only once. This entry belongs to a study of cytomegalovirus exposure and HLA in healthy donors. The CDR3 loop spans 13 amino acids. Germline-derived CDR1 and CDR2 are LNHDA and SQIVND (reference sequence). Between the trimmed V and J ends, which lost 6 bases and 2 bases, there was a span of 8 bases. Study-wide results and limits: Association of a missense DCLRE1C variant with TCR beta V- and J-gene trimming was reported in a later analysis.

Input material: PBMCs. The V and J genes are TRBV19 and TRBJ1-5; no definite D call. This clonotype was obtained from a man aged 30 to 45 in good health and CMV-seropositive. As DNA, the CDR3 is TGTGCCAGTAGGCGGACTGGCAATCAGCCCCAGCATTTT. This sequence encodes CASRRTGNQPQHF.